This passage covers 9 T cell receptor beta chains from one sample sequenced in a study of T cells in Graves' hyperthyroidism and ophthalmopathy. Amplified regions were TCR beta CDR3 sequences from RNA transcripts. In the first-round RT-PCR of the TCR CDR3, the HTBI primer set was used. TCRdb used MiXCR to reprocess the multiplex PCR reads, holding one entry per CDR3 protein. This sample has around 300,000 distinct CDR3 sequences, with 13% found just once. The sample consisted of blood. These receptors came from a woman aged 25 to 45 with Graves' hyperthyroidism that later progressed to Graves' ophthalmopathy.

This clonotype appeared a few times. The chain combines TRBV18 with TRBJ2-7; possible D gene TRBD2, 6 bases. The V end was cut by 3 bases, the J end by 1 base, with 16 bases between. Germline loops: CDR1 KGHSH, CDR2 LQKENI. The CDR3 covers 16 residues. Here the CDR3 reads CASSPSSGRESYEQYF. For the CDR3, the DNA is TGTGCCAGCTCACCTTCCTCCGGGAGAGAGTCCTACGAGCAGTACTTC.

This clonotype came up many times. In DNA, the CDR3 is TGCAGTGCCACCGGGTCACTCAAAGAGCAGTTCTTC. Protein: CSATGSLKEQFF. The V call is TRBV20-1, the J call TRBJ2-1, with D unclear. V lost 6 bases, J lost 10 bases, and 16 bases lay in between. The CDR3 is 12 amino acids. Germline CDR1 and CDR2: DFQATT and SNEGSKA (reference sequence).

A few counts support this clonotype. The V call is TRBV12-3 or TRBV12-4, the J call TRBJ2-1; 8 nucleotides match TRBD1. Trimming removed 10 bases from V and 4 bases from J; junction bases left unmatched: 12. CDR3 length: 15 amino acids. The CDR3 DNA reads TGTGCCAACACCTACTCCCAGGGGGCGTACAATGAGCAGTTCTTC. Protein: CANTYSQGAYNEQFF.

The chain combines TRBV30 with TRBJ1-4; TRBD1 aligns across 7 bases. J gave up 3 bases and V 3 bases, and 7 bases lay outside the gene matches. The CDR3 spans 15 residues. In germline, CDR1 is GTSNPN, CDR2 SVGIG (reference sequence). The CDR3 DNA reads TGTGCCTGGAGGCTACCGGGACAGCCTAATGAAAAACTGTTTTTT. Its protein product is CAWRLPGQPNEKLFF.

This clonotype has at least ten counts. The chain couples TRBV20-1 to TRBJ1-5, with 8 bases aligning to TRBD1. The CDR3 sequence is 20 residues long. The trim removed 5 bases at V and 1 base at J, leaving 22 bases unmatched. CDR1 and CDR2 from the germline V gene are DFQATT and SNEGSKA (reference sequence). The CDR3 DNA follows: TGCAGTGCTTGGGAAGGACAGGGAAGTGCGAGGGGGGTAAGCAATCAGCCCCAGCATTTT. It translates to CSAWEGQGSARGVSNQPQHF.

This clonotype was recorded a few times. The chain uses TRBV7-9 and TRBJ1-2, with D uncertain. Trimming cost V 5 bases and J 4 bases, with 11 bases left between them. This CDR3 has 13 amino acids. CDR1 and CDR2 (germline): SEHNR, FQNEAQ (reference sequence). In DNA form, the CDR3 reads TGTGCCAGCAGCGGTCAGGTTTCCTATGGCTACACCTTC. It is translated as CASSGQVSYGYTF.

This rearrangement joins TRBV11-2 to TRBJ2-3; D not resolved. The CDR3 runs to 14 residues. The germline CDR1 and CDR2 sequences are SGHAT and FQNNGV. The V end was cut by 5 bases, the J end by 2 bases, with 11 bases between. CDR3 DNA sequence: TGTGCCAGCAGCCCACAAATAGCCACAGATACGCAGTATTTT. It encodes CASSPQIATDTQYF.

This clonotype was seen a handful of times. The chain employs TRBV9 and TRBJ2-4; the match to TRBD2 covers 7 bases. Germline V gives CDR1 SGDLS, CDR2 YYNGEE. The CDR3 has 16 residues. The V gene end was trimmed by 1 base and the J gene end by 6 bases; junction bases not matched to a gene: 10. Here the CDR3 reads CASSVREDGDGNIQYF. CDR3 DNA: TGTGCCAGCAGCGTACGGGAGGATGGCGATGGAAACATTCAGTACTTC. Based on the CDR3 plus reference TRBV9 and TRBJ2-4, the full variable domain is DSGVTQTPKHLITATGQRVTLRCSPRSGDLSVYWYQQSLDQGLQFLIQYYNGEERAKGNILERFSAQQFPDLHSELNLSSLELGDSALYFCASSVREDGDGNIQYFGAGTRLSVL.

The table lists this clonotype with many counts. The V gene is TRBV7-2, the J gene TRBJ2-1; no clear D gene. This CDR3 contains 13 residues. CDR1 SGHTA and CDR2 FQGNSA come from the germline V gene. Deletions cut 1 base from V and 1 base from J, with 2 bases between. This chain's CDR3 is CASSLVSYNEQFF. Written as DNA, the CDR3 is TGTGCCAGCAGCTTAGTTTCCTACAATGAGCAGTTCTTC.